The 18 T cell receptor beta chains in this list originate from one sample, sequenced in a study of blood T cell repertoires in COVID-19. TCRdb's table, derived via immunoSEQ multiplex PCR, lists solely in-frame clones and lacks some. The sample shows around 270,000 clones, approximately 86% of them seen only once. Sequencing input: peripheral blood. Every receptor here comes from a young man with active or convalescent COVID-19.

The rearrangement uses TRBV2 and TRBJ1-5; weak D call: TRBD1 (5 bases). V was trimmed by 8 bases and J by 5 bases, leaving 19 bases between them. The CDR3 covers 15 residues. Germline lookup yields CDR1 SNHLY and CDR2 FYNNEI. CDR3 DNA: TGTGCCAGCTCAAGTGGGGGGTTGGGCTATCAGCCCCAGCATTTT. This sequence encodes CASSSGGLGYQPQHF.

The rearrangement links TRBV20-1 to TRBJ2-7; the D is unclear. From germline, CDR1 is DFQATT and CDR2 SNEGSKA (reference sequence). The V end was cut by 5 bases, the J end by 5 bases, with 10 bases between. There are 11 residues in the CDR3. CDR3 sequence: CSALKTDEQYF. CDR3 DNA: TGCAGTGCTCTCAAAACAGACGAGCAGTACTTC.

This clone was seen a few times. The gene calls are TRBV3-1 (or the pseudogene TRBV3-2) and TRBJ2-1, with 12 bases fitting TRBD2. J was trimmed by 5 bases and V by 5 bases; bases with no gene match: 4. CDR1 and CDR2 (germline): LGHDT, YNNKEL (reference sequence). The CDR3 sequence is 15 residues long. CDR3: CASSATSGGNNEQFF. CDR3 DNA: TGTGCCAGCAGCGCTACTAGCGGGGGGAACAATGAGCAGTTCTTC.

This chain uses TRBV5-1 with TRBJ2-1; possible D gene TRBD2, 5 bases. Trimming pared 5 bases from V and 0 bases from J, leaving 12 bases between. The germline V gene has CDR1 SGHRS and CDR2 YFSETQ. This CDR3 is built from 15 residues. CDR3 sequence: CASRITGYSYNEQFF. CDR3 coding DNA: TGCGCCAGCAGAATTACGGGGTACTCCTACAATGAGCAGTTCTTC.

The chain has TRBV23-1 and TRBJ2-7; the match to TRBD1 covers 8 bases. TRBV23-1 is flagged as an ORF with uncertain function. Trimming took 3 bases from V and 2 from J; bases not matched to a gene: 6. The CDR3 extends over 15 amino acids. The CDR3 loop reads CASSHIETGAYEQYF. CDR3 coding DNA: TGCGCCAGCAGTCATATAGAGACAGGGGCCTACGAGCAGTACTTC.

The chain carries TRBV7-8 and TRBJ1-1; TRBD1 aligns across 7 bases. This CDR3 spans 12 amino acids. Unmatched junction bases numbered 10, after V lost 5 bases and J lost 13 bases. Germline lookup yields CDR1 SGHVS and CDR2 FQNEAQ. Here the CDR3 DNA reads TGTGCCAGCAGCCTAAACCGTAACAGGGGTTTCTTT. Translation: CASSLNRNRGFF. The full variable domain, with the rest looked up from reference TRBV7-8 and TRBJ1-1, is GAGVSQSPRYKVAKRGQDVALRCDPISGHVSLFWYQQALGQGPEFLTYFQNEAQLDKSGLPSDRFFAERPEGSVSTLKIQRTQQEDSAVYLCASSLNRNRGFFGQGTRLTVV.

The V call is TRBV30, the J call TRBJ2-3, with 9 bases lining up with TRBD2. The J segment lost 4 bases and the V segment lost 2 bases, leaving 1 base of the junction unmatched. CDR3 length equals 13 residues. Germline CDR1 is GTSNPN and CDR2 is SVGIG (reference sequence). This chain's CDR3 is CAWSKRGADTQYF. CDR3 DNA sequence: TGTGCCTGGAGTAAGCGGGGGGCAGATACGCAGTATTTT.

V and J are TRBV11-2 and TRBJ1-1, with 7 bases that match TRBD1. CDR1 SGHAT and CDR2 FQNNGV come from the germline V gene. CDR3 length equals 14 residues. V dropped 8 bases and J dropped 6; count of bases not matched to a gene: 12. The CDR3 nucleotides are TGTGCCAGCGGACTACAGGGGATCTTCGCTGAAGCTTTCTTT. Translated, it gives CASGLQGIFAEAFF. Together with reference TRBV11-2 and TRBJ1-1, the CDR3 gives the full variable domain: EAGVAQSPRYKIIEKRQSVAFWCNPISGHATLYWYQQILGQGPKLLIQFQNNGVVDDSQLPKDRFSAERLKGVDSTLKIQPAKLEDSAVYLCASGLQGIFAEAFFGQGTRLTVV.

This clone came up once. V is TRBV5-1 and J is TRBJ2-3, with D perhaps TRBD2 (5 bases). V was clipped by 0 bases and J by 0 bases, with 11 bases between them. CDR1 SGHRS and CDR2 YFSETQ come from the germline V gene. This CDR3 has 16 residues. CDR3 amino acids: CASSLVGDTSTDTQYF. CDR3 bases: TGCGCCAGCAGCTTGGTCGGGGATACTAGCACAGATACGCAGTATTTT.

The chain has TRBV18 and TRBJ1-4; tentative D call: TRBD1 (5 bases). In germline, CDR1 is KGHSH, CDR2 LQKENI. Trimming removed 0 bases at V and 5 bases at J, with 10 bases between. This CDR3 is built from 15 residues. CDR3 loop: CASSPPDGGNEKLFF. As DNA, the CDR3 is TGTGCCAGCTCACCACCGGACGGGGGGAATGAAAAACTGTTTTTT. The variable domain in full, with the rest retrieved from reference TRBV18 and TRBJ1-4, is NAGVMQNPRHLVRRRGQEARLRCSPMKGHSHVYWYRQLPEEGLKFMVYLQKENIIDESGMPKERFSAEFPKEGPSILRIQQVVRGDSAAYFCASSPPDGGNEKLFFGSGTQLSVL.

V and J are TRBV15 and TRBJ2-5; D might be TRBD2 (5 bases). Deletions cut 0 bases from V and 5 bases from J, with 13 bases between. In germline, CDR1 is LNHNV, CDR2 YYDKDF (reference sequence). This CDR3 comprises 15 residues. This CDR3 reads CATSRDEGLWETQYF. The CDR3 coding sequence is TGTGCCACCAGCAGAGACGAAGGACTGTGGGAGACCCAGTACTTC.

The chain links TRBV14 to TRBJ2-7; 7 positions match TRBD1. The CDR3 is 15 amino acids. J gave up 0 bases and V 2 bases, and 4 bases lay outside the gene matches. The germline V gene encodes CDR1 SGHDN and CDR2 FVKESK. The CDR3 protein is CASSQRDSLSYEQYF. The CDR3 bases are TGTGCCAGCAGCCAACGGGACAGTCTCTCCTACGAGCAGTACTTC.

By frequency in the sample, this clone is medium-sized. DNA of the CDR3: TGTGCCGGCGGGGCAGGGGGCTTTCAGCCCCAGCATTTT. This gives the protein CAGGAGGFQPQHF. The V and J genes are TRBV6-5 and TRBJ1-5; 8 bases agree with TRBD1. The CDR3 is made up of 13 amino acids. Germline loops: CDR1 MNHEY, CDR2 SVGAGI. The J segment lost 6 bases and the V segment lost 11 bases, leaving 9 bases of the junction unmatched.

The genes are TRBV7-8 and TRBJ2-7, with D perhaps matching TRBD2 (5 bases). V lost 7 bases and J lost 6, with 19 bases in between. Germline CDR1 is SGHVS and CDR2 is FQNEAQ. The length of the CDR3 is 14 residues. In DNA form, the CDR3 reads TGTGCCAGCACCGGGGAACGGGCTTCATCCGAGCAGTACTTC. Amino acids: CASTGERASSEQYF.

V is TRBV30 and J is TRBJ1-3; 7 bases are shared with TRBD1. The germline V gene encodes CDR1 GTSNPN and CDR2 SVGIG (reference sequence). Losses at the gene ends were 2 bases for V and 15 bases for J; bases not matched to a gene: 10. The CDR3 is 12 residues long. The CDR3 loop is CAWSREGTARYF. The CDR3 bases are TGTGCCTGGAGTCGGGAAGGGACAGCCCGATATTTT.

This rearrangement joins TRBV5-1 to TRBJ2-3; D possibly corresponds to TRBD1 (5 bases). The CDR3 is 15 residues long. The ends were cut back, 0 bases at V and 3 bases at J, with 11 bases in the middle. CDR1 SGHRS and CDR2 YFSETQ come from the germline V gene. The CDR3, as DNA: TGCGCCAGCAGCTTGGGCGCAGGGTTGACAGATACGCAGTATTTT. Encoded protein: CASSLGAGLTDTQYF. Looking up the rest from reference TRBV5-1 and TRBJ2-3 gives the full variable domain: KAGVTQTPRYLIKTRGQQVTLSCSPISGHRSVSWYQQTPGQGLQFLFEYFSETQRNKGNFPGRFSGRQFSNSRSEMNVSTLELGDSALYLCASSLGAGLTDTQYFGPGTRLTVL.

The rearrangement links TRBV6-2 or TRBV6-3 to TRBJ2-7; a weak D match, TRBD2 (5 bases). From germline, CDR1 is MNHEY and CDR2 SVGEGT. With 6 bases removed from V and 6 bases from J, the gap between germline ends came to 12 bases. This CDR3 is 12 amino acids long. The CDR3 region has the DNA TGTGCCAGCAGCAAAGGACTGCTCGAGCAGTACTTC. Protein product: CASSKGLLEQYF.

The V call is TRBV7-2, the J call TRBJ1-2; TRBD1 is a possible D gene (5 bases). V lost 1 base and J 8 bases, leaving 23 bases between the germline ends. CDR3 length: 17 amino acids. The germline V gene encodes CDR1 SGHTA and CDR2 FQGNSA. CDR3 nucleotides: TGTGCCAGCAGCTTAGATACCGGAACAGGCTTTTTGTTAGGCTACACCTTC. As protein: CASSLDTGTGFLLGYTF. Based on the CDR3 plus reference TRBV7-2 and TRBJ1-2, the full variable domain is GAGVSQSPSNKVTEKGKDVELRCDPISGHTALYWYRQSLGQGLEFLIYFQGNSAPDKSGLPSDRFSAERTGGSVSTLTIQRTQQEDSAVYLCASSLDTGTGFLLGYTFGSGTRLTVV.